The sample holds many counts of the clone carrying this TCR beta chain. The antigen is unknown. This record belongs to a study of T cells in Graves' hyperthyroidism and ophthalmopathy. TCR beta CDR3 regions were amplified from RNA. HTBI primers were the set used in a first-round RT-PCR of the TCR CDR3. Using its own MiXCR run on the multiplex PCR reads, TCRdb lists one record per CDR3 protein. Found here are some 350,000 distinct CDR3 sequences, 25% of them singletons; the top ten hold roughly 70%. Study-level results: Ophthalmopathy and stable hyperthyroidism were separated by a 13 V-J model. Most clonotypes that expanded in the thyroid above 0.001 also showed up in blood.

Source material for PBMCs was less than 12 ml fresh peripheral blood. The source of this sequence is a man in his fifties or sixties with Graves' hyperthyroidism. Sequenced: blood.

The CDR3: CASSYQGSQETQYF. The DNA of the CDR3 is TGTGCCAGCAGTTACCAGGGTTCCCAAGAGACCCAGTACTTC. The chain links TRBV28 to TRBJ2-5; TRBD1 might be the D (5 bases). CDR1 is MDHEN, CDR2 SYDVKM, per germline. This CDR3 is built from 14 residues. V lost 4 bases and J lost 1, with 10 bases in between.